The 4 T cell receptor beta chains in this list originate from one sample, sequenced in a study of blood T cell repertoires in COVID-19. Profiled with immunoSEQ multiplex PCR; TCRdb holds only in-frame clones, not every one. The repertoire holds roughly 10,000 clones, with roughly 76% as singletons. Sequences were obtained from peripheral blood. Receptor source: a man aged 70-80 years with active COVID-19.

The J gene is TRBJ1-5, the V gene TRBV7-9; D is undetermined. CDR1 and CDR2 from the germline V gene are SEHNR and FQNEAQ (reference sequence). The CDR3 covers 16 residues. The V gene lost 0 bases and the J gene lost 4 bases, with 13 bases spanning the gap. CDR3 in DNA: TGTGCCAGCAGCTTAGCACCCGGAGAACGGAATCAGCCCCAGCATTTT. The encoded protein is CASSLAPGERNQPQHF.

The chain employs TRBV5-5 and TRBJ1-2, with D possibly being TRBD1 (5 bases). Germline values: CDR1 SGHKS, CDR2 YYEKEE (reference sequence). The V gene lost 0 bases and the J gene lost 0 bases, with 9 bases spanning the gap. The length of the CDR3 is 15 residues. Here the CDR3 DNA reads TGTGCCAGCAGCTTGGATCCGGGGGCTAACTATGGCTACACCTTC. It codes for CASSLDPGANYGYTF.

The V gene is TRBV4-1, the J gene TRBJ2-7; 12 bases align to TRBD1. The CDR3 is made up of 16 amino acids. The V gene's germline CDR1 is MGHRA and CDR2 YSYEKL. The V and J ends lost 5 bases and 8 bases, in that order; junction bases with no gene match: 13. In DNA form, the CDR3 reads TGCGCCAGCAGCAACACCCCCGGGACAGGGGGCGGCAAGCAGTACTTC. The encoded protein is CASSNTPGTGGGKQYF.

V is TRBV3-1 (or the pseudogene TRBV3-2) and J is TRBJ2-3, with 8 positions matching TRBD1. Germline loops: CDR1 LGHDT, CDR2 YNNKEL (reference sequence). This CDR3 is 15 amino acids long. The V segment lost 4 bases and the J segment 3 bases; nucleotides outside the gene matches: 6. CDR3 nucleotide sequence: TGTGCCAGCAGCCCTCGACAGGGGTGGACAGATACGCAGTATTTT. Translation gives CASSPRQGWTDTQYF.